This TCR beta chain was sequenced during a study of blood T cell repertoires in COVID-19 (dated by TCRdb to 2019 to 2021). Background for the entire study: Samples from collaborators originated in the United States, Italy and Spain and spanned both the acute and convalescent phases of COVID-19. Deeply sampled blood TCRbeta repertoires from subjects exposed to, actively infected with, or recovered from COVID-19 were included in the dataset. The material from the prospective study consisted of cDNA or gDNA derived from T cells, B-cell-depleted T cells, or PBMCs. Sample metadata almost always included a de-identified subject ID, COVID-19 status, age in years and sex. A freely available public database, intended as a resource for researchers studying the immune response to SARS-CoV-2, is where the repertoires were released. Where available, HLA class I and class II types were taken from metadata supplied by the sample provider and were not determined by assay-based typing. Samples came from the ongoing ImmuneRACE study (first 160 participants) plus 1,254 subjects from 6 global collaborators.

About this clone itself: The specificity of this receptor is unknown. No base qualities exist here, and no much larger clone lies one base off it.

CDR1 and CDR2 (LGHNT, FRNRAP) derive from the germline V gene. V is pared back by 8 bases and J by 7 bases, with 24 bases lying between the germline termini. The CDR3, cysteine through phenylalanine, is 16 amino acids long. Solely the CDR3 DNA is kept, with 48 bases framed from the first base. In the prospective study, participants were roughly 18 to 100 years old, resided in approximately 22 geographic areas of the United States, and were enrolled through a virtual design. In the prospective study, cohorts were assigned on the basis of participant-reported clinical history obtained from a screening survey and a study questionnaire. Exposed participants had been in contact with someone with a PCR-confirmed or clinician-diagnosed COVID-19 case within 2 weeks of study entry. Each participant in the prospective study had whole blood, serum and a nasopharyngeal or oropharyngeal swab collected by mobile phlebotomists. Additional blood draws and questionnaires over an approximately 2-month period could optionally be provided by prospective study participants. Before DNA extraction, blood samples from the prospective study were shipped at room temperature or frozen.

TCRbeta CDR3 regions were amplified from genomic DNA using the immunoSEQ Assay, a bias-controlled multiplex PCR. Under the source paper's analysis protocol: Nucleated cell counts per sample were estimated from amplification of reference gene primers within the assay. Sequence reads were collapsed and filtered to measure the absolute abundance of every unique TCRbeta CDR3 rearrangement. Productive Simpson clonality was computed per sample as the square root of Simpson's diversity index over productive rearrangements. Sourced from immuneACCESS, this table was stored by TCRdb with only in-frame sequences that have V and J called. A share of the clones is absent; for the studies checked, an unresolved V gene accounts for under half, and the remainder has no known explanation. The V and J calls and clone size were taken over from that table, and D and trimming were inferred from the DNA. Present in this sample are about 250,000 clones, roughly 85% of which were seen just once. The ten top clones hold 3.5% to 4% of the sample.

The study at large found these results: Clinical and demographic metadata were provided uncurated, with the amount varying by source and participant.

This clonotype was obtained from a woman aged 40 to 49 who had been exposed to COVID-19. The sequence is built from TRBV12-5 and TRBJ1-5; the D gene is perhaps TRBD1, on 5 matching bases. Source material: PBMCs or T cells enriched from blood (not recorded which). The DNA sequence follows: TGTGCTAGTTCCCCCCCATGGGACTCCACGAACCAGCCCCAGCATTTT. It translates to CASSPPWDSTNQPQHF.